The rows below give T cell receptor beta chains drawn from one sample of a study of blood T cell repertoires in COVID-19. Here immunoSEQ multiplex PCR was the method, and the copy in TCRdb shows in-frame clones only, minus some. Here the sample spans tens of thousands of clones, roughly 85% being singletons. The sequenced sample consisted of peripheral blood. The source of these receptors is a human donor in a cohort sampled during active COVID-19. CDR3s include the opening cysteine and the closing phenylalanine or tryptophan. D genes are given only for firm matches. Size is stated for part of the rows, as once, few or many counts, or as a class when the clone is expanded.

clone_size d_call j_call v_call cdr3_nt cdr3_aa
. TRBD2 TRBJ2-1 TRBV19 TGTGCCACCCTAGCGGGATCCAACTACAATGAGCAGTTCTTC CATLAGSNYNEQFF
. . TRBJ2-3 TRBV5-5 TGTGCCAGCAGCTTGGTCTTCTCCCGGCAGGGGAGCACAGATACGCAGTATTTT CASSLVFSRQGSTDTQYF
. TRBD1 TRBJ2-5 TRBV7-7 TGTGCTAGCAGCCGGACAGGGGGAGGTGGGGAGACCCAGTACTTC CASSRTGGGGETQYF
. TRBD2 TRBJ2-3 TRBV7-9 TGTGCCAGCAGCTTTTTTAGCGGGGGTGGGGATACGCAGTATTTT CASSFFSGGGDTQYF
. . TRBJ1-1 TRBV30 TGTGCCTGGAGGAACAGGGAGAACACTGAAGCTTTCTTT CAWRNRENTEAFF
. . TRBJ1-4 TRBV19 TGTGCCAGTAGTAATCCCCAAGCGGGGGAAAAACTGTTTTTT CASSNPQAGEKLFF
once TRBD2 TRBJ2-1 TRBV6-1 TGTGCCAGCAGTGAAGAGGGACTAGCGGTCTACAATGAGCAGTTCTTC CASSEEGLAVYNEQFF
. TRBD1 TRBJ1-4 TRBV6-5 TGTGCCAGCACGGGACAGGTGAACGAAAAACTGTTTTTT CASTGQVNEKLFF
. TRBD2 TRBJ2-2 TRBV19 TGTGCCAGTAAAGCTAGCGGGAGGTCGGCCGGGGAGCTGTTTTTT CASKASGRSAGELFF
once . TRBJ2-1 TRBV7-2 TGTGCCAGCAGCTTATGGCTCGATGAGCAGTTCTTC CASSLWLDEQFF
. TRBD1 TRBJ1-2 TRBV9 TGTGCCAGCAGCGTAGGCCCAGGGGGTGAGGGCTATGGCTACACCTTC CASSVGPGGEGYGYTF
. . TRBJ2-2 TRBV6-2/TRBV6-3 TGTGCCAGCAGCGCTGAGATGGAGGCCGGGGAGCTGTTTTTT CASSAEMEAGELFF
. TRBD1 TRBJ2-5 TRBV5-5 TGTGCCAGCAGCTCCCAACCGGGACAGGGAGGGATGGAGACCCAGTACTTC CASSSQPGQGGMETQYF
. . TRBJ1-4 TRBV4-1 TGCGCCAGTACAGATTTGGTCGGGGAACTGTTTTTT CASTDLVGELFF
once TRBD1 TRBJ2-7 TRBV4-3 TGCGCCAGCAGCCAAAATACAGGGGGCCTCGAGCAGTACTTC CASSQNTGGLEQYF
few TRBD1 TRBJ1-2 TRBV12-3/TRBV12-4 TGTGCCAGCAGTCCAGGGGGCGGTGATGGCTACACCTTC CASSPGGGDGYTF
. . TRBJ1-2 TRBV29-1 TGCAGCGTTGTAGGTTACCAGGGTGACGGCTACACCTTC CSVVGYQGDGYTF
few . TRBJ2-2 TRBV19 TGTGCCAGTAGAAAGGGGTCGACTAGCGGGGAGCTGTTTTTT CASRKGSTSGELFF
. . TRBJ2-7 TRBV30 TGTGCCTGGAGTGGGAGACAGCCTAACGAGCAGTACTTC CAWSGRQPNEQYF
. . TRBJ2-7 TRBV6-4 TGTGCCAGCAGTGGAAACAGGGAGACTACCTACGAGCAGTACTTC CASSGNRETTYEQYF
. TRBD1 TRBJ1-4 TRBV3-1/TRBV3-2 TGTGCCAGCAGCCGCAGGGACAGTTATAATGAAAAACTGTTTTTT CASSRRDSYNEKLFF
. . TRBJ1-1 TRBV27 TGTGCCAGCAGTGTTACACGGAACACTGAAGCTTTCTTT CASSVTRNTEAFF
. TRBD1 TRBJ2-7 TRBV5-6 TGTGCCAGCAGCGGACCGGGACAGGGCACCTACGAGCAGTACTTC CASSGPGQGTYEQYF
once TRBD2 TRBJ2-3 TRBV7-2 TGTGCCAGCAGCTTACGGACTAGCGGGGGGGCCGGAGTCGCAGATACGCAGTATTTT CASSLRTSGGAGVADTQYF
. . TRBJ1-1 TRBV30 TGTGCCTGGAGTGTATTAGGGGGCACTGAAGCTTTCTTT CAWSVLGGTEAFF
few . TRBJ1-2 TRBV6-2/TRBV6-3 TGTGCCAGCAGTCCAAACCCCCAGGGAGGCTATGGCTACACCTTC CASSPNPQGGYGYTF
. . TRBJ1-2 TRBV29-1 TGCAGCGTACTACACGGTTCTAACTATGGCTACACCTTC CSVLHGSNYGYTF